This T cell receptor (beta chain) appears in the sequencing data of a study of response to subunit inactivated influenza vaccine. The sample holds a few counts of this clonotype. MiXCR, run by TCRdb on the RT-PCR reads, gives a single entry per CDR3 protein. The sample lists approximately 500,000 distinct CDR3 sequences; 20% to 25% were seen once. Trimming shortened V by 3 bases and J by 5 bases, and 10 bases separated the two germline ends. This CDR3 is built from 13 residues. Germline V gene sequence: CDR1 SGHTA, CDR2 FQGTGA. The sample was also linked to a second study, of T cells expressing NK-cell markers. As that report states: It was by 5'RACE template switching with UMIs that TCR beta cDNA was made.

This receptor was taken from a middle-aged man who received an inactivated influenza vaccine. The sequenced sample was CD4+ T cells sorted from PBMCs, obtained roughly 13 days after vaccination. V gene TRBV7-3 combines with J gene TRBJ1-1; tentative D call: TRBD1 (6 bases). This CDR3 reads CASSFGQKTEAFF. The CDR3 bases are TGTGCCAGCAGCTTCGGACAGAAGACTGAAGCTTTCTTT. Full variable domain (missing parts from reference TRBV7-3 and TRBJ1-1): GAGVSQTPSNKVTEKGKYVELRCDPISGHTALYWYRQSLGQGPEFLIYFQGTGAADDSGLPNDRFFAVRPEGSVSTLKIQRTERGDSAVYLCASSFGQKTEAFFGQGTRLTVV.